The clone carrying this T cell receptor beta chain was seen a handful of times. Its antigen is still unknown. This sample is part of a study of blood T cells in healthy people across ages. Study-wide background: Capture via template switching afforded approximately one barcoded beta molecule per two T cells. Overall study findings and caveats: Higher diversity and more naive CD4+ cells were features of long-lived donors, compared to aged donors.

For the second PCR, which ran for roughly 6 to 11 cycles, a sample-barcoded 5' primer and a J-beta primer mix were used. TCRdb redid the calling of the 5' RACE reads with MiXCR, one entry per CDR3 protein. The sample yields hundreds of thousands of distinct CDR3 sequences, approximately 43% seen once. V trimming: 7 bases; J trimming: 2 bases; junction bases outside the gene matches: 8. CDR1 and CDR2 (germline): MNHEY, SVGAGI. The CDR3 sequence is 14 residues long. Extraction of total RNA produced a minimum of 5 micrograms from each sample. This clonotype originated in a woman in her sixties in good health. Source material: blood. The V call is TRBV6-5, the J call TRBJ2-7; 7 bases are a match to TRBD1. CDR3 amino acids: CASIPRDRAYEQYF. In nucleotides, the CDR3 is TGTGCCAGCATCCCTCGGGACAGAGCCTACGAGCAGTACTTC.